The entry that follows covers one T cell receptor (beta chain) sequence. The antigen this receptor binds is unknown. Nothing much larger sits one base from this clone, and base qualities are not available. The sample is drawn from a study of blood T cell repertoires in COVID-19 (TCRdb year 2020). In the study overall: Samples from collaborators originated in the United States, Italy and Spain and spanned both the acute and convalescent phases of COVID-19. The material from the prospective study consisted of cDNA or gDNA derived from T cells, B-cell-depleted T cells, or PBMCs. Subjects who had been exposed to COVID-19, were actively infected with it, or had recovered from it provided the deeply sampled blood TCRbeta repertoires that made up the dataset. The repertoires were released in a freely available public database meant as a resource for research on the immune response to SARS-CoV-2. Samples came from the ongoing ImmuneRACE study (first 160 participants) plus 1,254 subjects from 6 global collaborators. The sample metadata nearly always contained a de-identified subject ID, COVID-19 status, age in years and sex. Where available, HLA class I and class II types were obtained from metadata supplied by the sample provider rather than from assay-based typing. On the study overall, not on this receptor specifically: Clinical and demographic metadata were provided uncurated, with the amount varying by source and participant.

From the cysteine up to the phenylalanine, the CDR3 has a length of 15 residues. Only CDR3 DNA remains: 45 bases, in frame from the first base. CDR1 and CDR2, per the germline V gene, are SGHTA and FQGNSA. V is reduced by 2 bases and J by 1 base, leaving a spacing of 12 bases between them. The immunoSEQ Assay, a bias-controlled multiplex PCR, was used to amplify TCRbeta CDR3 regions from genomic DNA. On the authors' methods: Nucleated cell counts per sample were estimated from amplification of reference gene primers within the assay. To quantify the absolute abundance of each unique TCRbeta CDR3 rearrangement, sequence reads were collapsed and filtered. Productive Simpson clonality was computed per sample as the square root of Simpson's diversity index over productive rearrangements. TCRdb re-hosts the immuneACCESS table, in-frame sequences only. Its copies lack some clones; in the studies checked, an unresolved V gene accounts for under half of them, and the cause for the rest is not known. V, J and clone size derive from that table, while D and trimming were established from the DNA sequence. The sample profile shows about 160,000 clones; around nine tenths of them were found once. Of the sample, 6% to 8.5% is held by the ten largest clones.

Participants in the prospective study were enrolled through a virtual design, were aged about 18 to 90 years, and lived in roughly 25 United States geographic areas. In the prospective study, cohorts were assigned on the basis of participant-reported clinical history obtained from a screening survey and a study questionnaire. For ImmuneRACE Cohort 3, a participant was defined as recovered based on two consecutive negative NP/OP PCR tests, clearance by a healthcare professional, or resolution of symptoms. In the prospective study, whole blood, serum and a nasopharyngeal or oropharyngeal swab were collected from each participant by mobile phlebotomists. Participants in the prospective study had the option to provide additional blood draws and questionnaires over an approximately 2-month period. Before DNA extraction, prospective study blood samples were shipped either frozen or at room temperature.

The clonotype comes from a woman between 45 and 60 years old who had recovered from COVID-19. This chain joins TRBV7-2 to TRBJ2-7; matching of 5 bases hints at TRBD1 as the D gene. What was sequenced was PBMCs or T cells enriched from blood (not recorded which). The nucleotide sequence is given as TGTGCCAGCAGCTTAAGGGGCCTAGGATCCTACGAGCAGTACTTC. Translated, it reads CASSLRGLGSYEQYF. This CDR3, with the reference TRBV7-2 and TRBJ2-7 proteins standing in past its ends, gives the full variable domain GAGVSQSPSNKVTEKGKDVELRCDPISGHTALYWYRQSLGQGLEFLIYFQGNSAPDKSGLPSDRFSAERTGGSVSTLTIQRTQQEDSAVYLCASSLRGLGSYEQYFGPGTRLTVT.